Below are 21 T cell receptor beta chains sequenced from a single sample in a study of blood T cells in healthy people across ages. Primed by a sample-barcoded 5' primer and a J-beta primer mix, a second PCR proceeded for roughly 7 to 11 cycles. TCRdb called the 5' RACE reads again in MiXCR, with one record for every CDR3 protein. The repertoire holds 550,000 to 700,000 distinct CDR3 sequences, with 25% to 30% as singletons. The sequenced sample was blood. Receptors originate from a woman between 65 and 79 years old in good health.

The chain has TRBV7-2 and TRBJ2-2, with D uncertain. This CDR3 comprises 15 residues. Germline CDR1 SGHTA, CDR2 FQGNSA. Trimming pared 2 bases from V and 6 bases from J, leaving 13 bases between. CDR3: CASSLPGVRAGELFF. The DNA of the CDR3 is TGTGCCAGCAGCTTACCAGGCGTTAGGGCCGGGGAGCTGTTTTTT.

CDR3 in amino acids: CSARAEGGANTEAFF. The CDR3 DNA follows: TGCAGTGCTAGAGCGGAAGGCGGGGCGAACACTGAAGCTTTCTTT. The chain uses TRBV20-1 and TRBJ1-1, with D possibly TRBD1 on 5 matching bases. The germline V and J ends were trimmed by 1 base and 1 base, with 13 bases remaining between them. CDR1 and CDR2 (germline): DFQATT, SNEGSKA (reference sequence). There are 15 residues in the CDR3.

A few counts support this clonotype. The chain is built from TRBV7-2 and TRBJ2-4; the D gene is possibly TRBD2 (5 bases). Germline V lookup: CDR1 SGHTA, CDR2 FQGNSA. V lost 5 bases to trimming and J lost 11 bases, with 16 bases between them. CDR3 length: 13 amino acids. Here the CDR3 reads CASSAGIPGLQYF. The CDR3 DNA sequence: TGTGCCAGCAGCGCCGGGATCCCAGGCCTTCAGTACTTC. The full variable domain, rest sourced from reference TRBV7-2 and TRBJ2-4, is GAGVSQSPSNKVTEKGKDVELRCDPISGHTALYWYRQSLGQGLEFLIYFQGNSAPDKSGLPSDRFSAERTGGSVSTLTIQRTQQEDSAVYLCASSAGIPGLQYFGAGTRLSVL.

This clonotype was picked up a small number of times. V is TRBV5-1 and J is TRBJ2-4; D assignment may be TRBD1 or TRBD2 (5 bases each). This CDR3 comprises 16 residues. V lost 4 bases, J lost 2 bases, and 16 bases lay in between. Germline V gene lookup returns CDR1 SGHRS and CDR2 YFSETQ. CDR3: CASSGTVEGSKNIQYF. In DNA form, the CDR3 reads TGCGCCAGCAGCGGGACGGTTGAGGGGTCCAAAAACATTCAGTACTTC.

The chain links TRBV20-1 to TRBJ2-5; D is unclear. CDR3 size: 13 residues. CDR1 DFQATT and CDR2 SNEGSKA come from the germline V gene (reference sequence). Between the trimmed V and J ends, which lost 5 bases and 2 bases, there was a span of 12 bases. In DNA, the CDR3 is TGCAGTGCTCCAGATGGCGAACAAGAGACCCAGTACTTC. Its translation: CSAPDGEQETQYF.

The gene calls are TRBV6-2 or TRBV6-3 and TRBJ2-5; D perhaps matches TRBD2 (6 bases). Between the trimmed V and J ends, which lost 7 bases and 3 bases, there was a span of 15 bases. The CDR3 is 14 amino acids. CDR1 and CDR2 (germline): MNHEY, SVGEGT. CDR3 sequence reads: CASIRGGQKETQYF. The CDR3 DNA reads TGTGCCAGCATCCGCGGAGGGCAGAAAGAGACCCAGTACTTC.

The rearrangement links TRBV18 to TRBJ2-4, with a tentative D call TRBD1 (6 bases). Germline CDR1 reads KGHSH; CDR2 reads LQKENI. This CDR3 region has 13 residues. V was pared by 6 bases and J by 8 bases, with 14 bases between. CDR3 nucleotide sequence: TGTGCCAGCTCCCCCGGGTCAGGGGACATTCAGTACTTC. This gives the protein CASSPGSGDIQYF.

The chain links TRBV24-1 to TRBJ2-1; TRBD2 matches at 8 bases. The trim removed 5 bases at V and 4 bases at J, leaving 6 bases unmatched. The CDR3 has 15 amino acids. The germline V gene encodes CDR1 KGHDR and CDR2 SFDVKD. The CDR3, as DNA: TGTGCCACCAGTGGTTCGGGGGGGATATACAATGAGCAGTTCTTC. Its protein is CATSGSGGIYNEQFF.

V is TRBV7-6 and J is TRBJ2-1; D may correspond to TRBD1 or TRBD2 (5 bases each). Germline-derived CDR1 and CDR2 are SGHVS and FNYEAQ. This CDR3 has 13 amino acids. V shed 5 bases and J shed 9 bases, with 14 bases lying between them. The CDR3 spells CASSVEGRGEQFF. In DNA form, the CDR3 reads TGTGCCAGCAGCGTCGAGGGTAGGGGTGAGCAGTTCTTC.

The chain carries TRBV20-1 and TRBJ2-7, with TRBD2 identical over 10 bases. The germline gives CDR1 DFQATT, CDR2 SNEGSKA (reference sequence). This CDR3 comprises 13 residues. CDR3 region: CSVPAGGPREQYF. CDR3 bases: TGCAGCGTTCCAGCGGGGGGGCCGCGCGAGCAGTACTTC.

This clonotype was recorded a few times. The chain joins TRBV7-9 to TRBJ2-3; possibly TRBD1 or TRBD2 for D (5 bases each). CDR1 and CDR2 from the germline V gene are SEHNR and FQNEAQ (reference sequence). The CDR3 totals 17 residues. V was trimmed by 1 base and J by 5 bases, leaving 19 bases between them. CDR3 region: CASSLVRWDRLGDTQYF. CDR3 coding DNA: TGTGCCAGCAGCTTAGTCCGGTGGGACCGGTTGGGAGATACGCAGTATTTT. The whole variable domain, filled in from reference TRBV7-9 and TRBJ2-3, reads DTGVSQNPRHKITKRGQNVTFRCDPISEHNRLYWYRQTLGQGPEFLTYFQNEAQLEKSRLLSDRFSAERPKGSFSTLEIQRTEQGDSAMYLCASSLVRWDRLGDTQYFGPGTRLTVL.

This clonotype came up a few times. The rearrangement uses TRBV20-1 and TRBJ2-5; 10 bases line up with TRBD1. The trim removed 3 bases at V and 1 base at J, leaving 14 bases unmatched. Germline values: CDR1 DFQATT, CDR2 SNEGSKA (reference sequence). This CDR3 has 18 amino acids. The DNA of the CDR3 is TGCAGTGCTAGCCTTAGGCGGGACAGGGGATTAGCCCAAGAGACCCAGTACTTC. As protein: CSASLRRDRGLAQETQYF.

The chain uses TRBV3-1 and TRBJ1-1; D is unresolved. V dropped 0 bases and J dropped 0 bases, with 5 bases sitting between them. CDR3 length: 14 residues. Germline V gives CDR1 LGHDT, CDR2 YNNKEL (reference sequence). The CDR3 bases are TGTGCCAGCAGCCAAGAAGCAGTGAACACTGAAGCTTTCTTT. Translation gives CASSQEAVNTEAFF.

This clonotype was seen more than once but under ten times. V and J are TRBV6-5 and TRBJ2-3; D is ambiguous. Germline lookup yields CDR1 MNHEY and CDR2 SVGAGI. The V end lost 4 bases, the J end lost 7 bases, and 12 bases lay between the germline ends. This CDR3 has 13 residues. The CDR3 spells CASSSHRPNTQYF. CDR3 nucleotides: TGTGCCAGCAGTTCGCATCGCCCAAATACGCAGTATTTT.

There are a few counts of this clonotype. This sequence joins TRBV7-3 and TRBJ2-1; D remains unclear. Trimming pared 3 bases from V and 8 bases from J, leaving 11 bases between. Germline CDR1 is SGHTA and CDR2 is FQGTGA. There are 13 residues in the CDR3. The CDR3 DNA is TGTGCCAGCAGCTTGGGTGTTATCGATGAGCAGTTCTTC. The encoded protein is CASSLGVIDEQFF.

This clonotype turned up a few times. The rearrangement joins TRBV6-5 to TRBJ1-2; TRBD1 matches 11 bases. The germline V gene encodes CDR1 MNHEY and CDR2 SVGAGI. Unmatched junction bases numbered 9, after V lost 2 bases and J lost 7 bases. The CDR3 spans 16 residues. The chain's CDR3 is CASSYLPGQGVSGYTF. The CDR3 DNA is TGTGCCAGCAGTTACCTACCGGGACAGGGGGTTAGTGGCTACACCTTC.

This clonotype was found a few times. CDR3 protein: CASSSPSSGPYEQYF. The CDR3 nucleotides read TGCGCCAGCAGCTCACCTTCTTCCGGGCCCTACGAGCAGTACTTC. The chain carries TRBV5-1 and TRBJ2-7; no reliable D call. Trimming removed 3 bases from V and 2 bases from J, with 15 bases in between. This CDR3 has 15 residues. Germline CDR1 is SGHRS and CDR2 is YFSETQ.

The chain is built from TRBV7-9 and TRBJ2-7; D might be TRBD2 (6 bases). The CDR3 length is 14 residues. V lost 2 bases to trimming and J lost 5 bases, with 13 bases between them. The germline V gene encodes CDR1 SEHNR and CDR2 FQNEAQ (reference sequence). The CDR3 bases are TGTGCCAGCAGCTTATCCGGGGACTCGGACGAGCAGTACTTC. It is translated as CASSLSGDSDEQYF.

The CDR3, as DNA: TGTGCCAGCAGCTTAGCATTGAGGACTCACACTGAAGCTTTCTTT. Translated: CASSLALRTHTEAFF. The V gene is TRBV7-2, the J gene TRBJ1-1; no firm D call. CDR3 size: 15 residues. Germline loops: CDR1 SGHTA, CDR2 FQGNSA. V dropped 0 bases and J dropped 3 bases, with 11 bases sitting between them.

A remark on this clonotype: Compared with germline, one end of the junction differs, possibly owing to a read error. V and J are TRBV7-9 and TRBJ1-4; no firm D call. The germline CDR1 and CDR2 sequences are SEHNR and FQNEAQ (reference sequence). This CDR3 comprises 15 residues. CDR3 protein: CACSLALGSTEKLFF. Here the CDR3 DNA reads TGTGCCTGCAGCCTAGCGCTCGGGAGTACTGAAAAACTGTTTTTT.

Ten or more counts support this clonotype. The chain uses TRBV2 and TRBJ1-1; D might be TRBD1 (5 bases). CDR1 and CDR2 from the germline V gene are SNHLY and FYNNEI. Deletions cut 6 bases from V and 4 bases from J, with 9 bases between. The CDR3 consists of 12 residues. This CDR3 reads CASRGHFTEAFF. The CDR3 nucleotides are TGTGCCAGCAGAGGACACTTCACTGAAGCTTTCTTT.